This TCR beta chain derives from a study of cytomegalovirus exposure and HLA in healthy donors. The study sampled nominally healthy donors, though unrecorded immune exposures were likely. The PCR was carried out with 60 Vbeta primers and 13 Jbeta primers. Original methodology: Later reanalysis found about 78 million unique TCR beta chains, about 10 million of them shared. The protocol was immunoSEQ multiplex PCR, while the TCRdb copy is restricted to in-frame clones and leaves out a portion. V and J calls and clone size are as listed in that table; D and trimming were resolved from the DNA. The data contain approximately 87,000 clones, roughly 86% of them singletons. In germline, CDR1 is ENHRY, CDR2 SYGVKD. V was cut by 6 bases and J by 1 base, with 4 bases left in between. The CDR3 covers 12 residues. This clone was observed a few times.

The TCR was taken from a woman aged 18-30 years in good health and CMV-seropositive. The sample consisted of PBMCs. The rearrangement links TRBV10-3 to TRBJ1-3; D not resolved. The CDR3 DNA reads TGTGCCATCAGCGGGTCTGGAAACACCATATATTTT. Translation gives CAISGSGNTIYF.